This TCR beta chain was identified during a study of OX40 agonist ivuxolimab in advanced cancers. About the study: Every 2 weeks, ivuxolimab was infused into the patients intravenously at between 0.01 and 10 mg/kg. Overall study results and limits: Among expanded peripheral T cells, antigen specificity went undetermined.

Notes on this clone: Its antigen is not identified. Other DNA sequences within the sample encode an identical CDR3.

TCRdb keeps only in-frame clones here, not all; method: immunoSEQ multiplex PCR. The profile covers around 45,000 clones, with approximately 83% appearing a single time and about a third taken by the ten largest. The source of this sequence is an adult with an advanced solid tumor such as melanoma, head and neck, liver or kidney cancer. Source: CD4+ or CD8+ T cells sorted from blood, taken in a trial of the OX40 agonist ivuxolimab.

CDR3 coding DNA: TGTGCCAGCAGCGTCGGACAGGCCAATGAGCAGTTCTTC. Translating it yields CASSVGQANEQFF. The rearrangement links TRBV9 to TRBJ2-1, with 7 nucleotides matching TRBD1. Germline V lookup: CDR1 SGDLS, CDR2 YYNGEE. V trimming: 2 bases; J trimming: 6 bases; junction bases outside the gene matches: 2. The CDR3 has 13 residues.